Each of the 28 T cell receptor beta chains below was sequenced from the same sample in a study of PD-1 blockade in classical Hodgkin lymphoma. After autologous stem cell transplantation all patients relapsed, and prior brentuximab vedotin exposure differed between cohorts. The method was immunoSEQ multiplex PCR; TCRdb's version includes in-frame clones alone and lacks a portion of them. The sample consists of under 60,000 clones, over 70% of them appearing once. This sample comprised peripheral blood mononuclear cells (PBMCs), obtained at baseline. Every receptor here comes from a human donor with classical Hodgkin lymphoma.

The chain employs TRBV28 and TRBJ1-1; 7 positions match TRBD1. Germline loops: CDR1 MDHEN, CDR2 SYDVKM. The V segment lost 3 bases and the J segment 4 bases; nucleotides outside the gene matches: 8. This CDR3 region has 15 residues. The CDR3 DNA is TGTGCCAGCAGTTTGGACGTCAGGGGGGGCACTGAAGCTTTCTTT. This codes for CASSLDVRGGTEAFF.

This clone has only a few counts. The J gene is TRBJ2-7, the V gene TRBV2; D call uncertain. Germline CDR1 is SNHLY and CDR2 is FYNNEI. CDR3 length: 12 amino acids. The germline V and J ends were trimmed by 5 bases and 2 bases, with 7 bases remaining between them. CDR3 coding DNA: TGTGCCAGCAGTCCTGATCCCTACGAGCAGTACTTC. This translates into CASSPDPYEQYF.

This sequence joins TRBV28 and TRBJ1-2; D remains unclear. Germline CDR1 is MDHEN and CDR2 is SYDVKM. Between the trimmed V and J ends, which lost 3 bases and 14 bases, there was a span of 13 bases. This CDR3 has 11 amino acids. CDR3 in amino acids: CASSFGGRKTF. As DNA, the CDR3 is TGTGCCAGCAGTTTCGGCGGGAGGAAAACCTTC.

With regard to this clone: The missing conserved phenylalanine or tryptophan at the end of this CDR3 makes a read error likely. The chain carries TRBV19 and TRBJ1-1; D might be TRBD1 (5 bases). The CDR3 loop spans 14 amino acids. Germline loops: CDR1 LNHDA, CDR2 SQIVND (reference sequence). V dropped 1 base and J dropped 3 bases, with 9 bases sitting between them. This chain's CDR3 is CASSIGRVYTEAFV. The CDR3 nucleotides are TGTGCCAGTAGTATAGGCAGGGTCTACACTGAAGCTTTCGTT.

The chain links TRBV7-3 to TRBJ2-3, with D perhaps TRBD2 (7 bases). This CDR3 spans 14 amino acids. Germline V CDR1 and CDR2: SGHTA, FQGTGA. The V end lost 5 bases, the J end lost 4 bases, and 13 bases lay between the germline ends. The CDR3 DNA is TGTGCCAGCAGCGAGGCGGGGGCGGCAGATACGCAGTATTTT. Amino acid sequence: CASSEAGAADTQYF.

This chain links TRBV6-5 with TRBJ2-7; D may be TRBD2 (7 bases). From germline, CDR1 is MNHEY and CDR2 SVGAGI. Trimming pared 10 bases from V and 0 bases from J, leaving 13 bases between. The CDR3 length is 13 residues. CDR3 region: CATGGAFSYEQYF. The CDR3 nucleotides are TGTGCCACTGGGGGGGCCTTCTCCTACGAGCAGTACTTC.

This chain connects TRBV30 to TRBJ2-1, with D perhaps TRBD2 (6 bases). This CDR3 region has 14 residues. Trimming left V 1 base short and J 7 bases short, with 14 bases between. From germline, CDR1 is GTSNPN and CDR2 SVGIG (reference sequence). CDR3 protein: CAWSGGIRRNEQFF. Written as DNA, the CDR3 is TGTGCCTGGAGTGGCGGGATCAGGAGGAATGAGCAGTTCTTC. The full variable domain, rest sourced from reference TRBV30 and TRBJ2-1, is SQTIHQWPATLVQPVGSPLSLECTVEGTSNPNLYWYRQAAGRGLQLLFYSVGIGQISSEVPQNLSASRPQDRQFILSSKKLLLSDSGFYLCAWSGGIRRNEQFFGPGTRLTVL.

The sample holds a few counts of this clone. This chain connects TRBV7-9 to TRBJ1-1; 7 bases match TRBD1. The germline gives CDR1 SEHNR, CDR2 FQNEAQ (reference sequence). With 5 bases clipped from V and 5 bases from J, the junction kept 11 bases outside the gene matches. This CDR3 region has 15 residues. The CDR3: CASSAPPTGNTEAFF. The CDR3 nucleotides are TGTGCCAGCAGCGCTCCCCCGACAGGGAATACTGAAGCTTTCTTT.

This clone occurred a few times. This rearrangement joins TRBV28 to TRBJ1-6; D uncertain. The CDR3 has 12 residues. Trimming removed 6 bases from V and 10 bases from J, with 10 bases in between. Germline lookup yields CDR1 MDHEN and CDR2 SYDVKM. CDR3 coding DNA: TGTGCCAGCAGCCCCCCAGAATCACCCCTCCACTTT. Residues: CASSPPESPLHF.

CDR3 sequence (DNA): TGTGCCAGCTACCAAGGGGGCAAAGGAATTTCACCCCTCCACTTT. Encoded protein: CASYQGGKGISPLHF. V is TRBV2 and J is TRBJ1-6; TRBD1 aligns across 7 bases. CDR1 is SNHLY and CDR2 is FYNNEI in the germline V gene. The CDR3 consists of 15 residues. V trimming: 8 bases; J trimming: 9 bases; junction bases outside the gene matches: 13. The full variable domain, in which reference TRBV2 and TRBJ1-6 provide the parts outside the CDR3, is EPEVTQTPSHQVTQMGQEVILRCVPISNHLYFYWYRQILGQKVEFLVSFYNNEISEKSEIFDDQFSVERPDGSNFTLKIRSTKLEDSAMYFCASYQGGKGISPLHFGNGTRLTVT.

On this clone itself: An end of the junction does not agree with germline; a read error may underlie this. V is TRBV9 and J is TRBJ2-2; D perhaps matches TRBD2 (5 bases). This CDR3 contains 13 residues. Germline V gene lookup returns CDR1 SGDLS and CDR2 YYNGEE. This CDR3 is CASSSGNAGELFF. The CDR3 bases are TGTGCCAGTTCTTCCGGGAACGCCGGGGAGCTGTTTTTT. The full variable domain, in which reference TRBV9 and TRBJ2-2 provide the parts outside the CDR3, is DSGVTQTPKHLITATGQRVTLRCSPRSGDLSVYWYQQSLDQGLQFLIQYYNGEERAKGNILERFSAQQFPDLHSELNLSSLELGDSALYFCASSSGNAGELFFGEGSRLTVL.

This clone was seen only a few times. The genes are TRBV5-1 and TRBJ1-2; no clear D gene. Per the germline V gene, CDR1 is SGHRS and CDR2 is YFSETQ. This CDR3 has 14 residues. The V and J ends lost 4 bases and 7 bases respectively, with 17 bases between them. The CDR3 nucleotides read TGCGCCAGCAGCGTCGGGTCTGGAGGTGGTGGCTACACCTTC. Residues: CASSVGSGGGGYTF.

For this clone: Other DNA sequences in this sample translate to the same CDR3. V gene TRBV28 combines with J gene TRBJ2-7; D call uncertain. The CDR3 has 12 residues. The germline V gene has CDR1 MDHEN and CDR2 SYDVKM. Trimming cost V 2 bases and J 1 base, with 3 bases left between them. The CDR3 DNA follows: TGTGCCAGCAGTTTACTGTCCTACGAGCAGTACTTC. It yields the protein CASSLLSYEQYF.

This rearrangement joins TRBV27 to TRBJ1-1; no clear D gene. From germline, CDR1 is MNHEY and CDR2 SMNVEV (reference sequence). This CDR3 has 13 amino acids. V shed 6 bases and J shed 5 bases, with 13 bases lying between them. The CDR3 protein is CASSPALGTEAFF. In nucleotides, the CDR3 is TGTGCCAGCAGCCCCGCCCTTGGGACTGAAGCTTTCTTT.

The CDR3 DNA sequence: TGTGCCAGCACCGGGAGGGCTAACTATGGCTACACCTTC. Translated, it gives CASTGRANYGYTF. The chain employs TRBV11-1 and TRBJ1-2; D not resolved. Looked up from germline, CDR1 is SGHAT and CDR2 is FQDESV (reference sequence). The CDR3 covers 13 residues. The V gene lost 7 bases and the J gene lost 0 bases, with 9 bases spanning the gap.

This chain links TRBV27 with TRBJ2-1; 10 positions agree with TRBD1. The V gene end was trimmed by 3 bases and the J gene end by 12 bases; junction bases not matched to a gene: 14. This CDR3 comprises 16 residues. Germline values: CDR1 MNHEY, CDR2 SMNVEV (reference sequence). CDR3 in DNA: TGTGCCAGCAGTTTCGTCACCGGGACAGGGGCCCCTGGGCAGTTCTTC. As protein: CASSFVTGTGAPGQFF.

This sequence joins TRBV5-3 and TRBJ1-1; 7 bases fit TRBD1. TRBV5-3 is reported as an ORF; its role is uncertain. CDR3 size: 17 residues. J gave up 1 base and V 4 bases, and 13 bases lay outside the gene matches. CDR3 amino acids: CARSPAGGGVRNTEAFF. The CDR3 nucleotides are TGTGCCAGAAGCCCGGCAGGGGGTGGGGTGAGGAACACTGAAGCTTTCTTT.

The chain uses TRBV19 and TRBJ2-1; no definite D call. V gave up 1 base and J gave up 10 bases, with 5 bases separating them. The V gene's germline CDR1 is LNHDA and CDR2 SQIVND (reference sequence). The CDR3 sequence is 11 residues long. This CDR3 reads CASSIGGEQFF. The CDR3 DNA reads as TGTGCCAGTAGTATAGGAGGAGAGCAGTTCTTC.

CDR3 in DNA: TGCGCCAGCAGCCAGACTAGGGCCGAGCAGTACTTC. Translating it yields CASSQTRAEQYF. The rearrangement joins TRBV4-1 to TRBJ2-7, with D possibly TRBD2 on 6 matching bases. The germline V gene has CDR1 MGHRA and CDR2 YSYEKL. Trimming shortened V by 3 bases and J by 6 bases, and 9 bases separated the two germline ends. The CDR3 is made up of 12 amino acids.

This clone was detected a few times. The chain employs TRBV30 and TRBJ1-3; D is unresolved. Germline V gene lookup returns CDR1 GTSNPN and CDR2 SVGIG (reference sequence). Deletions cut 5 bases from V and 4 bases from J, with 9 bases between. The CDR3 loop spans 12 amino acids. CDR3 amino acids: CAWLPLGNTIYF. CDR3 nucleotide sequence: TGTGCCTGGTTACCCCTGGGAAACACCATATATTTT. Drawing the rest from reference TRBV30 and TRBJ1-3, the complete variable domain is SQTIHQWPATLVQPVGSPLSLECTVEGTSNPNLYWYRQAAGRGLQLLFYSVGIGQISSEVPQNLSASRPQDRQFILSSKKLLLSDSGFYLCAWLPLGNTIYFGEGSWLTVV.

The chain is built from TRBV27 and TRBJ1-2; TRBD1 might be the D (6 bases). The CDR3 is made up of 15 amino acids. CDR1 is MNHEY, CDR2 SMNVEV, per germline (reference sequence). Trimming pared 6 bases from V and 3 bases from J, leaving 17 bases between. In DNA form, the CDR3 reads TGTGCCAGCAGCCAACGGGGGGGCGCGGACTATGGCTACACCTTC. This codes for CASSQRGGADYGYTF.

The table lists this clone with a few counts. The sample holds other DNA sequences that translate to the same CDR3. The chain uses TRBV7-9 and TRBJ2-2; 14 bases are shared with TRBD2. The V and J ends lost 5 bases and 6 bases, in that order; junction bases with no gene match: 5. The germline CDR1 and CDR2 sequences are SEHNR and FQNEAQ (reference sequence). The CDR3 spans 16 residues. The DNA of the CDR3 is TGTGCCAGCAGCGCCCAGACTAGCGGGGGGGCCGGGGAGCTGTTTTTT. Protein product: CASSAQTSGGAGELFF.

This chain uses TRBV6-5 with TRBJ1-2, with D possibly being TRBD1 (6 bases). The V gene's germline CDR1 is MNHEY and CDR2 SVGAGI. Trimming stripped 0 bases from V and 8 bases from J, with 10 bases between. The CDR3 loop spans 13 amino acids. The CDR3 sequence is CASSYSRGAGYTF. The DNA for the CDR3 is TGTGCCAGCAGTTACTCGAGGGGGGCGGGCTACACCTTC.

V usage is TRBV2 and J usage is TRBJ1-5; D not resolved. This CDR3 contains 15 residues. V shed 2 bases and J shed 1 base, with 9 bases lying between them. Germline V gene lookup returns CDR1 SNHLY and CDR2 FYNNEI. DNA of the CDR3: TGTGCCAGCAGTGAATCCGGGTTCAGCAATCAGCCCCAGCATTTT. Encoded protein: CASSESGFSNQPQHF. Supplemented by reference TRBV2 and TRBJ1-5, the full variable domain reads EPEVTQTPSHQVTQMGQEVILRCVPISNHLYFYWYRQILGQKVEFLVSFYNNEISEKSEIFDDQFSVERPDGSNFTLKIRSTKLEDSAMYFCASSESGFSNQPQHFGDGTRLSIL.

This clone was seen many times. V and J are TRBV28 and TRBJ2-1; 8 bases map to TRBD1. The CDR3 is 17 amino acids. Germline V gene sequence: CDR1 MDHEN, CDR2 SYDVKM. The trim removed 3 bases at V and 7 bases at J, leaving 14 bases unmatched. In DNA form, the CDR3 reads TGTGCCAGCAGTTTTCCCCGAGACAGGGGAATCACGAATGAGCAGTTCTTC. This encodes CASSFPRDRGITNEQFF.

CDR3 region: CSVEGGYRTLGEQFF. For the CDR3, the DNA is TGCAGCGTTGAAGGAGGATATAGGACCTTGGGTGAGCAGTTCTTC. The gene calls are TRBV29-1 and TRBJ2-1; the D is unclear. CDR3 length: 15 amino acids. CDR1 and CDR2 from the germline V gene are SQVTM and ANQGSEA. The V gene lost 1 base and the J gene lost 9 bases, with 19 bases spanning the gap.

The chain joins TRBV5-1 to TRBJ2-1; D ambiguous. The CDR3 sequence is 14 residues long. The ends were cut back, 0 bases at V and 5 bases at J, with 9 bases in the middle. Germline loops: CDR1 SGHRS, CDR2 YFSETQ. The CDR3 bases are TGCGCCAGCAGCTTGGTGAGTAAAAACAATGAGCAGTTCTTC. Protein sequence: CASSLVSKNNEQFF.

The CDR3 DNA reads as TGTGCCAGCAGTGATCGTGTGGGGCCAGCTTTCTTT. It yields the protein CASSDRVGPAFF. This chain joins TRBV6-1 and TRBJ1-1; possibly TRBD1 for D (5 bases). V lost 3 bases and J lost 10, with 12 bases in between. CDR3 size: 12 residues. CDR1 and CDR2 (germline): MNHNS, SASEGT.